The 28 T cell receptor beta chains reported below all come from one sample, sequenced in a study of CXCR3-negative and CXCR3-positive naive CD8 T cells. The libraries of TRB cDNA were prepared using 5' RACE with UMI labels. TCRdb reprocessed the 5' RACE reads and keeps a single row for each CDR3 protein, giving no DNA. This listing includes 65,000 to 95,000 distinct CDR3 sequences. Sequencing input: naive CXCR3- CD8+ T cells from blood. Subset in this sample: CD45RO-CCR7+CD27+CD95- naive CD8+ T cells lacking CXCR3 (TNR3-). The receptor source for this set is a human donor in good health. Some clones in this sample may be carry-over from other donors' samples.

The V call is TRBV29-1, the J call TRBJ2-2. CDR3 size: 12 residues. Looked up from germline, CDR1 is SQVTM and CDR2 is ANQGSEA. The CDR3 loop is CSVDIGVGELFF.

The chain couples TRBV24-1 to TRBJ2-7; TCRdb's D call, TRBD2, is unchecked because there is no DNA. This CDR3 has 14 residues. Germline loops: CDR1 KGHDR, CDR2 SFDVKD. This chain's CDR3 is CATRKLCGPYEQYF.

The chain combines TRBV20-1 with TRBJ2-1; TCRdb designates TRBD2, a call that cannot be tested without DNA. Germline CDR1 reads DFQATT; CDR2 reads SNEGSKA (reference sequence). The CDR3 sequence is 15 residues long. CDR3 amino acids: CSARDRSGDDNEQFF.

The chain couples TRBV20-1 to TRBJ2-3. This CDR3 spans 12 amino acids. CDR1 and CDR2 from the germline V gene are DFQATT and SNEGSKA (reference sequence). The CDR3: CSASGSGDTQYF.

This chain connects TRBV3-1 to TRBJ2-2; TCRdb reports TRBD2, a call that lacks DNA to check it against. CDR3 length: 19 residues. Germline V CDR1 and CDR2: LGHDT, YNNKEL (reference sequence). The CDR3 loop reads CASSQDLASGIAGTGELFF.

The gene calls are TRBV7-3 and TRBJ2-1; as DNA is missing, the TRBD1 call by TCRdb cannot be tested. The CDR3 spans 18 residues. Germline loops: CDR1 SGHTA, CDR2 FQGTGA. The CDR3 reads CASSLNLRRDRAYNEQFF.

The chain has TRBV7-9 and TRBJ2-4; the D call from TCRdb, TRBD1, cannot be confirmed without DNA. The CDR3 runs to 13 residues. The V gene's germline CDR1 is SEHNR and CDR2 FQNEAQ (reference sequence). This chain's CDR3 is CASSLGTENIQYF.

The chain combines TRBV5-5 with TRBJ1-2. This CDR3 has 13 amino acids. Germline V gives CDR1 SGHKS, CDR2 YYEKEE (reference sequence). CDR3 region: CASSLVGEGGYTF.

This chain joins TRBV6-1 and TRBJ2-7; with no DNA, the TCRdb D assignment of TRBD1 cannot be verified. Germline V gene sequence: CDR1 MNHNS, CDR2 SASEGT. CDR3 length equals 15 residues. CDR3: CASSESKTGAREQYF.

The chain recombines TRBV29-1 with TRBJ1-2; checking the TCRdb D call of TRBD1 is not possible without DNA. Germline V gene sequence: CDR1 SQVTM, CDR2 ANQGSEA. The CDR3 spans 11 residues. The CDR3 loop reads CSVDSPGGYTF. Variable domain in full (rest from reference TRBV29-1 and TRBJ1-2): SAVISQKPSRDICQRGTSLTIQCQVDSQVTMMFWYRQQPGQSLTLIATANQGSEATYESGFVIDKFPISRPNLTFSTLTVSNMSPEDSSIYLCSVDSPGGYTFGSGTRLTVV.

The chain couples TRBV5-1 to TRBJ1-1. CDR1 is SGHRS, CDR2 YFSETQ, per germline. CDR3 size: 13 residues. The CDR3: CASRPDLNTEAFF.

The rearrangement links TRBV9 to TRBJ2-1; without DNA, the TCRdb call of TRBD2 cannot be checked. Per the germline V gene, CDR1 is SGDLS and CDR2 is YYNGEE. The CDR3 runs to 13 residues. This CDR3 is CASRSSGRGEQFF. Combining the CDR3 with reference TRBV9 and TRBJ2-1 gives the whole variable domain DSGVTQTPKHLITATGQRVTLRCSPRSGDLSVYWYQQSLDQGLQFLIQYYNGEERAKGNILERFSAQQFPDLHSELNLSSLELGDSALYFCASRSSGRGEQFFGPGTRLTVL.

This CDR3 reads CASSWGQSSYNEQFF. The rearrangement uses TRBV5-1 and TRBJ2-1. CDR1 SGHRS and CDR2 YFSETQ come from the germline V gene. CDR3 length: 15 residues.

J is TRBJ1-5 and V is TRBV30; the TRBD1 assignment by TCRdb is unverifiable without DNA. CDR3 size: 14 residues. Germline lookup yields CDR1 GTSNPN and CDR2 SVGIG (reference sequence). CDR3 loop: CASSGGHSYQPQHF.

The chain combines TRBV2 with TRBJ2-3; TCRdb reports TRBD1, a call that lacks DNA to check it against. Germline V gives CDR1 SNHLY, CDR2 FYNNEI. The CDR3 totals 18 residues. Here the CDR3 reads CASRGTGGALTSTDTQYF.

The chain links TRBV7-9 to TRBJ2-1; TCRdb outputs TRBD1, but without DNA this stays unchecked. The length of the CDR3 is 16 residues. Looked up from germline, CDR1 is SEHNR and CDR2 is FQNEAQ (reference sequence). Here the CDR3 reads CASSLFSGGVYNEQFF.

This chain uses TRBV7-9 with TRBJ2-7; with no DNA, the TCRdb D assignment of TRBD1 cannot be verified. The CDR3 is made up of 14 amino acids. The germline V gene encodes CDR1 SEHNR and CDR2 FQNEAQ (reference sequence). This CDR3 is CASGPTERLYEQYF.

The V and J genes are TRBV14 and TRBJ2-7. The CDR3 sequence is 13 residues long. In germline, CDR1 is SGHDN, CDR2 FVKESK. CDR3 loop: CASRRDAPYEQYF.

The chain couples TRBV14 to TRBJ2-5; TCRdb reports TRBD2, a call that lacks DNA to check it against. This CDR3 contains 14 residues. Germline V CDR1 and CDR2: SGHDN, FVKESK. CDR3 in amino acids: CASSQDELAGKQYF.

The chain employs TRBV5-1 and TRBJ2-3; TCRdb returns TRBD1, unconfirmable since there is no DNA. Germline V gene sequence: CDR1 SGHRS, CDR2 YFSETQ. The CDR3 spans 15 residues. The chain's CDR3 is CASSLMPGGTDTQYF. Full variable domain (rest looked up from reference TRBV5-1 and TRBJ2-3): KAGVTQTPRYLIKTRGQQVTLSCSPISGHRSVSWYQQTPGQGLQFLFEYFSETQRNKGNFPGRFSGRQFSNSRSEMNVSTLELGDSALYLCASSLMPGGTDTQYFGPGTRLTVL.

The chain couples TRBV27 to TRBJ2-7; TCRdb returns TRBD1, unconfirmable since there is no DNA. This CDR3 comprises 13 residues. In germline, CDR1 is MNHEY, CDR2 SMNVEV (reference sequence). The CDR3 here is CASQGQTSYEQYF.

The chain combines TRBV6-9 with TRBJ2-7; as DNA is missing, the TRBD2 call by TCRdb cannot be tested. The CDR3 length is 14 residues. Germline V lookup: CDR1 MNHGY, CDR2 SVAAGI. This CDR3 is CASRGLAGAYEQYF.

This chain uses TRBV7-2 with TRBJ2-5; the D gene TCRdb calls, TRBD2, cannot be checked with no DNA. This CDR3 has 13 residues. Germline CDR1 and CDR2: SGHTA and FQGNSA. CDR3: CASRGLAEETQYF.

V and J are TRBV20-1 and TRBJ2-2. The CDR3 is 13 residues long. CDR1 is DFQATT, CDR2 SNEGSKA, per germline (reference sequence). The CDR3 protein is CSASRSSTGELFF.

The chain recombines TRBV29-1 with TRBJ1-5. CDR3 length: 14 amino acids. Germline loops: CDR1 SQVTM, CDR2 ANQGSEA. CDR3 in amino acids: CSVEGEGINQPQHF.

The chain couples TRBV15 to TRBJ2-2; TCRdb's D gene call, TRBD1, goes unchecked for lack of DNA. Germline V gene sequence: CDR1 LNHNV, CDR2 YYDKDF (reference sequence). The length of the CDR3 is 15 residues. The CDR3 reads CATSRDRVGTGELFF. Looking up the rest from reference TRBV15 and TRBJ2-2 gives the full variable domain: DAMVIQNPRYQVTQFGKPVTLSCSQTLNHNVMYWYQQKSSQAPKLLFHYYDKDFNNEADTPDNFQSRRPNTSFCFLDIRSPGLGDTAMYLCATSRDRVGTGELFFGEGSRLTVL.

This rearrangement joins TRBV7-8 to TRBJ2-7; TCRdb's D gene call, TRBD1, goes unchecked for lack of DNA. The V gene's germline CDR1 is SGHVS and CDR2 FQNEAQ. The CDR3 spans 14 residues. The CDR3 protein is CASSIAGDSYEQYF.

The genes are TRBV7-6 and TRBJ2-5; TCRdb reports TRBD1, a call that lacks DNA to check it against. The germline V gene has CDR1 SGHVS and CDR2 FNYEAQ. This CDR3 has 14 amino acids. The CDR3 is CASSFWGAGETQYF.